This TCR beta chain was identified in a study of T cell repertoires in cytomegalovirus infection. Study-wide context: Public TCR beta signatures were indicative of both CMV infection and a matching HLA type.

Germline CDR1 reads DFQATT; CDR2 reads SNEGSKA (reference sequence). Losses at the gene ends were 3 bases for V and 5 bases for J; bases not matched to a gene: 6. This CDR3 is 14 amino acids long. In the case of this clonotype: Antigen unknown.

Study findings and constraints: CMV carriers having the relevant HLA were flagged by cumulative public TCR beta family frequency. Ex vivo responses were dominated by HLA-C-restricted CMV-specific TCR beta clonotypes.

TCRdb fed the reads into MiXCR, producing one record per CDR3 protein. The sample has over 300,000 distinct CDR3 sequences, 15% to 20% seen once. The specimen sequenced was PBMCs. The chain carries TRBV20-1 and TRBJ1-5; TRBD1 matches 8 bases. This clonotype was sampled from a human donor in good health (CMV status not recorded). Some clones in this sample may be carry-over from other donors' samples. In DNA form, the CDR3 reads TGCAGTGCTAGCCCCGGGACAGGTCATCAGCCCCAGCATTTT. It is translated as CSASPGTGHQPQHF.